These 9 T cell receptor beta chains came from one sample sequenced in a study of T-cell reconstitution after alpha-beta-depleted transplantation in children. A library of TCRbeta sequences, prepared with unique molecular identifiers, was generated. TCRdb independently ran MiXCR on the PCR reads; one entry per CDR3 protein. The table shows some 840,000 distinct CDR3 sequences, with under 20% occurring only once. This specimen was PBMCs, mostly from graft donor cells, taken 360 days after TCRalphabeta/CD19-depleted stem cell transplant. The receptor source for this set is a male patient aged 10-17 years who had a stem cell transplant for acute lymphoblastic leukemia, so the T cells may come from the graft donor.

This clonotype was seen more than once but under ten times. The chain carries TRBV29-1 and TRBJ2-3, with D possibly TRBD2 on 5 matching bases. The germline gives CDR1 SQVTM, CDR2 ANQGSEA. The CDR3 loop spans 13 amino acids. V was shortened by 1 base and J by 2 bases, with 7 bases between the two germline ends. The CDR3 coding sequence is TGCAGCGTTGAAGGGCGGGCCACAGATACGCAGTATTTT. This codes for CSVEGRATDTQYF.

The rearrangement uses TRBV27 and TRBJ2-7, with D possibly matching TRBD2 (6 bases). There are 14 residues in the CDR3. V was trimmed by 4 bases and J by 4 bases, leaving 14 bases between them. CDR1 and CDR2 from the germline V gene are MNHEY and SMNVEV (reference sequence). CDR3 sequence reads: CASSYLGGKYEQYF. The DNA of the CDR3 is TGTGCCAGCAGTTACCTGGGCGGGAAGTACGAGCAGTACTTC.

This chain links TRBV4-1 with TRBJ1-4, with 7 positions matching TRBD1. The V segment lost 1 base and the J segment 8 bases; nucleotides outside the gene matches: 7. Germline V gene data show CDR1 as MGHRA and CDR2 as YSYEKL. The CDR3 spans 15 residues. The CDR3 nucleotides read TGCGCCAGCAGCCAAGTCCGGGACAGACGGGAAAAACTGTTTTTT. Protein product: CASSQVRDRREKLFF.

The rearrangement uses TRBV9 and TRBJ1-6, with a possible D match to TRBD1 (6 bases). Germline assignment: CDR1 SGDLS and CDR2 YYNGEE. The CDR3 contains 15 residues. Between the trimmed V and J ends, which lost 0 bases and 6 bases, there was a span of 10 bases. CDR3 amino acids: CASSVAGAGNSPLHF. CDR3 DNA sequence: TGTGCCAGCAGCGTAGCGGGGGCAGGTAATTCACCCCTCCACTTT.

This clonotype was observed a handful of times. The V call is TRBV7-9, the J call TRBJ2-7; the match to TRBD2 covers 13 bases. Germline CDR1 reads SEHNR; CDR2 reads FQNEAQ (reference sequence). The CDR3 contains 16 residues. With V trimmed by 3 bases and J by 5 bases, 7 bases remained unmatched. CDR3 sequence reads: CASSFSTSGRDDEQYF. DNA for the CDR3: TGTGCCAGCAGCTTTTCCACTAGCGGGAGGGACGACGAGCAGTACTTC. Full variable domain (remainder filled in from reference TRBV7-9 and TRBJ2-7): DTGVSQNPRHKITKRGQNVTFRCDPISEHNRLYWYRQTLGQGPEFLTYFQNEAQLEKSRLLSDRFSAERPKGSFSTLEIQRTEQGDSAMYLCASSFSTSGRDDEQYFGPGTRLTVT.

The chain combines TRBV5-1 with TRBJ2-3, with TRBD1 matching 9 bases. Trimming took 1 base from V and 5 from J; bases not matched to a gene: 8. This CDR3 region has 16 residues. Germline V gene lookup returns CDR1 SGHRS and CDR2 YFSETQ. Here the CDR3 DNA reads TGCGCCAGCAGCTTGTATCGAGGACAGGGGAGAGATACGCAGTATTTT. It is translated as CASSLYRGQGRDTQYF.

This clonotype was counted ten times or more. The V gene is TRBV12-3 or TRBV12-4, the J gene TRBJ2-3; possible D gene TRBD2, 6 bases. V was pared by 3 bases and J by 0 bases, with 7 bases between. The CDR3 sequence is 14 residues long. The CDR3 region has the DNA TGTGCCAGCAGTTTGCGGGATAGCACAGATACGCAGTATTTT. Its translation is CASSLRDSTDTQYF.

The chain couples TRBV5-1 to TRBJ2-3; 7 bases agree with TRBD1. This CDR3 contains 14 residues. The V gene's germline CDR1 is SGHRS and CDR2 YFSETQ. With 8 bases clipped from V and 1 base from J, the junction kept 7 bases outside the gene matches. Written as DNA, the CDR3 is TGCGCCAGTACCCAGGGGACAGGCACAGATACGCAGTATTTT. Amino acids: CASTQGTGTDTQYF.

This rearrangement joins TRBV5-1 to TRBJ2-7; D possibly corresponds to TRBD1 (5 bases). The CDR3 extends over 15 amino acids. Germline loops: CDR1 SGHRS, CDR2 YFSETQ. V lost 0 bases and J 2 bases, leaving 12 bases between the germline ends. The CDR3 region is CASSLGDSPTYEQYF. CDR3 nucleotide sequence: TGCGCCAGCAGCTTGGGTGACAGTCCAACCTACGAGCAGTACTTC.